The rows below give T cell receptor beta chains drawn from one sample of a study of T-cell reconstitution after alpha-beta-depleted transplantation in children. TCRdb re-called the PCR reads through MiXCR, storing one row per CDR3 protein. The sample has over 150,000 distinct CDR3 sequences; roughly 15% are singletons. This specimen was PBMCs from the stem cell graft donor, taken from the stem cell graft. The receptors were sampled from a human donor who donated a stem cell graft to a child with acute lymphoblastic leukemia. Both conserved end residues are part of each CDR3. The D gene is left open where the match is weak. Size tells how often a clone was seen (once, few, many) or the class of an expanded clone, and some rows leave it out.

D	V	J	size	CDR3	DNA
TRBD1	TRBV5-5	TRBJ1-5	many	CASSQRGQGENQPQHF	TGTGCCAGCAGCCAGAGGGGACAGGGTGAAAATCAGCCCCAGCATTTT
NA	TRBV5-5	TRBJ2-3	many	CASSRLYGMRTDTQYF	TGTGCCAGCAGCCGCTTATATGGTATGCGCACAGATACGCAGTATTTT
TRBD1	TRBV12-3/TRBV12-4	TRBJ1-3	many	CASTRDSTFSGNTIYF	TGTGCCAGTACCCGGGACAGCACCTTCTCTGGAAACACCATATATTTT
NA	TRBV4-1	TRBJ2-5	many	CASSQDRRETQYF	TGCGCCAGCAGCCAAGATCGGCGGGAGACCCAGTACTTC
NA	TRBV12-3/TRBV12-4	TRBJ2-2	many	CASSLAGYGELFF	TGTGCCAGCAGTTTAGCGGGTTACGGGGAGCTGTTTTTT
TRBD2	TRBV27	TRBJ2-7	many	CATKSKTSYGYEQYF	TGTGCCACCAAGTCCAAGACTAGCTATGGCTACGAGCAGTACTTC
NA	TRBV5-1	TRBJ1-1	many	CASSLGGSTEAFF	TGTGCCAGCAGCTTAGGCGGGAGCACTGAAGCTTTCTTT
TRBD2	TRBV5-1	TRBJ2-1	NA	CASSREVADEQFF	TGCGCCAGCAGCCGGGAGGTCGCCGATGAGCAGTTCTTC
TRBD1	TRBV7-8	TRBJ1-2	many	CASSSEQGAQGYTF	TGTGCCAGCAGCTCTGAACAGGGGGCGCAAGGCTACACCTTC
TRBD1	TRBV29-1	TRBJ2-3	many	CSVEFDRGRTDTQYF	TGCAGCGTTGAGTTCGACAGGGGGCGCACAGATACGCAGTATTTT
TRBD2	TRBV12-3/TRBV12-4	TRBJ2-1	NA	CASSRGTSGGEQFF	TGTGCCAGCAGCCGCGGGACTAGCGGAGGTGAGCAGTTCTTC
NA	TRBV7-6	TRBJ1-5	many	CASSSPYQPQHF	TGTGCCAGCAGCTCGCCTTATCAGCCCCAGCATTTT
NA	TRBV5-1	TRBJ1-1	many	CASSIGTNTEAFF	TGCGCCAGCAGCATCGGGACGAACACTGAAGCTTTCTTT
NA	TRBV20-1	TRBJ2-7	many	CSATDGLYEQYF	TGCAGTGCTACGGACGGGCTCTACGAGCAGTACTTC
NA	TRBV7-2	TRBJ1-5	few	CASSLSLGPHQPQHF	TGTGCCAGCAGCTTATCGCTGGGGCCCCATCAGCCCCAGCATTTT
NA	TRBV12-3/TRBV12-4	TRBJ2-3	NA	CASSLGTMDTQYF	TGTGCCAGCAGTCTGGGGACCATGGATACGCAGTATTTT
TRBD1	TRBV12-3/TRBV12-4	TRBJ1-1	NA	CASRLDRPNTEAFF	TGTGCCAGCAGACTGGACAGGCCGAACACTGAAGCTTTCTTT
NA	TRBV30	TRBJ1-1	NA	CAWSVPRNTEAFF	TGTGCCTGGAGTGTCCCTAGGAACACTGAAGCTTTCTTT
TRBD1	TRBV5-1	TRBJ2-7	NA	CSSSLLPGQGYEQYF	TGCTCCAGCAGCTTGCTCCCCGGACAGGGGTACGAGCAGTACTTC